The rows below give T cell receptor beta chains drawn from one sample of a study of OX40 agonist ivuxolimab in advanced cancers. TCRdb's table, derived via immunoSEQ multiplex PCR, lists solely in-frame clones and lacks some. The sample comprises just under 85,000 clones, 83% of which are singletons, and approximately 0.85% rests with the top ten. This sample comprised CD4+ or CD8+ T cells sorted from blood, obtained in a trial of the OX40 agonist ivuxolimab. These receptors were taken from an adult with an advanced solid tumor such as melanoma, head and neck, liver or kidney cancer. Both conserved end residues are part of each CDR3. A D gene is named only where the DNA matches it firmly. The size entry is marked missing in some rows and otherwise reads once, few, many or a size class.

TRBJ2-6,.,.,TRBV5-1,CASSLVWVSGANVLTF,TGCGCCAGCAGCTTGGTTTGGGTCTCTGGGGCCAACGTCCTGACTTTC
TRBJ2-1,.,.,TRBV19,CASSIDLRSYYNEQFF,TGTGCCAGTAGTATAGATCTTCGATCCTACTACAATGAGCAGTTCTTC
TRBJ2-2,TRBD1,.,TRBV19,CASSIYRDRVNTGELFF,TGTGCCAGTAGTATTTATCGGGACAGGGTAAACACCGGGGAGCTGTTTTTT
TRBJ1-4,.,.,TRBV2,CASNLLGPVSTNEKLFF,TGTGCCAGCAACCTCTTGGGACCCGTCTCAACTAATGAAAAACTGTTTTTT
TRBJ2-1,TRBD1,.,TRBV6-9,CASKRTGANEQFF,TGTGCCAGCAAAAGAACAGGGGCCAATGAGCAGTTCTTC
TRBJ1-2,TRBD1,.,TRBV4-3,CASSQQDRGYGYTF,TGCGCCAGCAGCCAGCAGGACAGGGGCTATGGCTACACCTTC
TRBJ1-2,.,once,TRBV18,CASSSTQGLGGYTF,TGTGCCAGCTCATCAACGCAGGGGCTGGGGGGCTACACCTTC
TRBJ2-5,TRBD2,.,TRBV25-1,CASSESGGETQYF,TGTGCCAGCAGTGAGTCCGGGGGGGAGACCCAGTACTTC
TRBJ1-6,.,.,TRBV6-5,CASSDRGWDSPLHF,TGTGCCAGCAGCGATCGTGGGTGGGATTCACCCCTCCACTTT
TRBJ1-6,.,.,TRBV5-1,CASSFGPNNSPLHF,TGCGCCAGCAGCTTTGGACCGAATAATTCACCCCTCCACTTT
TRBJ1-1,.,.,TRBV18,CASSPSGGALGTEAFF,TGTGCCAGCTCACCATCCGGGGGGGCTTTGGGCACTGAAGCTTTCTTT
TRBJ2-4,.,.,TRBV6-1,CASSEGVGAKNIQYF,TGTGCCAGCAGTGAAGGTGTGGGAGCCAAAAACATTCAGTACTTC
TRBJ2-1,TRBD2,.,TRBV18,CASSPIAGGSSYNEQFF,TGTGCCAGCTCACCCATCGCGGGGGGGAGCTCCTACAATGAGCAGTTCTTC
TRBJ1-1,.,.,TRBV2,CASSQQNTEAFF,TGTGCCAGCAGTCAGCAGAACACTGAAGCTTTCTTT
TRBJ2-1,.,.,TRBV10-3,CAISPSVGGLGEQFF,TGTGCCATCAGTCCCTCGGTCGGGGGGCTTGGTGAGCAGTTCTTC
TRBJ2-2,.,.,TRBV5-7,CAGGWARANTGELFF,TGTGCCGGGGGTTGGGCGAGAGCGAACACCGGGGAGCTGTTTTTT
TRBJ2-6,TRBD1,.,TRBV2,CASRLRDRGHKGANVLTF,TGTGCCAGCAGGCTCCGGGACAGGGGGCATAAAGGGGCCAACGTCCTGACTTTC
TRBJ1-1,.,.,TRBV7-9,CASTNTEAFF,TGTGCCAGCACGAACACTGAAGCTTTCTTT
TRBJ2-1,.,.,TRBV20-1,CSAQAYNEQFF,TGCAGTGCTCAAGCCTACAATGAGCAGTTCTTC
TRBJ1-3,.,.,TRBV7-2,CASSLGPPSSGNTIYF,TGTGCCAGCAGCCTAGGGCCACCGAGCTCTGGAAACACCATATATTTT
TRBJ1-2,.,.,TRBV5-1,CASSLEVGAYGYTF,TGCGCCAGCAGCTTGGAGGTGGGAGCCTATGGCTACACCTTC
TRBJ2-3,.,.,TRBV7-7,CASSGAEKTDTQYF,TGTGCCAGCAGCGGGGCAGAAAAAACAGATACGCAGTATTTT
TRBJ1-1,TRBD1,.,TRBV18,CASSSNRGLSEAFF,TGTGCCAGCTCATCAAACAGGGGACTCTCTGAAGCTTTCTTT
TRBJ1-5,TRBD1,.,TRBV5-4,CASSLDRGQPQHF,TGTGCCAGCAGCTTAGACAGGGGCCAGCCCCAGCATTTT
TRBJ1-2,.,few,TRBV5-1,CASSTQGDYGYTF,TGCGCCAGCAGCACACAGGGTGACTATGGCTACACCTTC
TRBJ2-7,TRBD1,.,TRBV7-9,CASSRGQGDQQYF,TGTGCCAGCAGCCGAGGGCAGGGGGACCAGCAGTACTTC
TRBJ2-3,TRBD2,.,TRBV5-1,CASSLGGGVSTDTQYF,TGCGCCAGCAGCTTAGGTGGGGGGGTTAGCACAGATACGCAGTATTTT
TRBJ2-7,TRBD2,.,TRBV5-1,CASSSSGGAYEQYF,TGCGCCAGCAGCTCGAGCGGGGGGGCCTATGAGCAGTACTTC
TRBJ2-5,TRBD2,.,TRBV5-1,CASSPGLAGGGETQYF,TGCGCCAGCAGCCCCGGGCTAGCGGGGGGAGGAGAGACCCAGTACTTC
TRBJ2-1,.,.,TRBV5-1,CASSLAQNRRYNEQFF,TGCGCCAGCAGCTTGGCCCAGAACCGAAGGTACAATGAGCAGTTCTTC
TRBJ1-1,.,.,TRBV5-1,CASSWGQGRYTEAFF,TGCGCCAGCAGCTGGGGGCAGGGACGGTACACTGAAGCTTTCTTT
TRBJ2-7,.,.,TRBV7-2,CASSLAGPGGYEQYF,TGTGCCAGCAGCTTAGCGGGCCCCGGTGGGTACGAGCAGTACTTC